This TCR beta chain came from a study of blood T cells in healthy people across ages (dated by TCRdb to 2015 to 2017). At the level of the whole study: In model experiments, template switching captured roughly one uniquely barcoded TCR beta cDNA molecule for every two T cells. The study measured age-related changes in TCR beta repertoire diversity using deep sequencing normalized with unique cDNA molecular identifiers. The donors were divided into four age groups: young (average around 17 years), middle-aged (around 41), aged (about 60) and long-lived (approximately 74). Donors of different ages were randomly distributed across sequencing lanes to avoid experimental bias. Using the same blood draw, the study looked at two additional independent replicas of 1 million unique cDNA reads for two donors, one aged 18 to 30 and the other aged 80 or older.

This clonotype was counted only a few times. Its antigen is not yet known. No much larger clonotype is one base removed from it; base qualities were not supplied. Its CDR3 holds 16 amino acids, cysteine through phenylalanine. The read is trimmed to its CDR3 DNA, 48 bases read in frame from base 1. CDR1 is given as DFQATT and CDR2 as SNEGSKA, both from the germline V gene (reference sequence). The junction carries 14 bases between V and J, which are trimmed by 0 bases and 1 base respectively. Study-wide conclusions, independent of this receptor: Because donor CMV infection status was unknown, age-related changes in expanded clonotypes were potentially confounded. There was a strong correlation between observed TCR beta diversity and the percentage of naive T cells measured by flow cytometry. Total diversity estimates from one million sequenced T cells were considered lower bounds and underestimates. Compared with the aged group, the long-lived group had more naive CD4+ T cells, fewer expanded clones and increased TCR diversity, a pattern suggesting age selection. Since profiling was done on bulk unsorted PBMCs, naive and antigen-experienced compartments could not be conclusively compared. Observed TCR beta diversity per million T cells fell roughly linearly with age, and a significant reduction was already apparent by age roughly 40.

Libraries came from 5' RACE. Data came from an Illumina HiSeq 2500. A second PCR of roughly 6 to 11 cycles was run with a J-beta primer mix and a sample-barcoded 5' primer. A unique molecular identifier was introduced onto each TCR beta cDNA molecule by a template-switch 5' adaptor carrying 12 random nucleotides. At least 2.5 million CDR3-containing paired-end reads were obtained from each sample. The Mint cDNA synthesis kit, primed by a TRBC-specific oligonucleotide, was used to synthesize first-strand cDNA from all RNA. After uracil-DNA glycosylase treatment, a first 18-cycle PCR used universal primers M1SS and BC2_uni_R on all cDNA. The paper's data handling went like this. For normalization, 1 million high-quality reads, each with a distinct molecular identifier, were randomly selected from each sample. Reads sharing molecular identifiers were discarded rather than binned into consensus sequences. MiTCR, with a Q25 quality threshold and the strictest error-elimination algorithm, was used for CDR3 identification, clonotype clustering and error correction. A nonparametric unseen species model using Euler transformation provided a lower-bound estimate of total TCR beta diversity. TCRdb applied fastp at Q25 and MiXCR to the public reads, then kept only in-frame beta chains. Entries that share a CDR3 protein sequence are merged under the most common genes and DNA. What appears here as the V and J calls and clone size reflects TCRdb's work, not the paper's. The sample records under 1,000,000 distinct CDR3 sequences, about half of which are singletons. Together, the top ten hold about a sixth of the sample.

The roughly 42 donors, aged about 6 to 95 years, were systemically healthy Caucasian individuals from Russia. Each donor gave around 9.8 milliliters of peripheral blood, collected into EDTA-treated Vacutainer tubes. Ficoll-Paque density-gradient centrifugation was used to isolate PBMCs, with at least 6.5 million per sample. Total RNA, at least 6 micrograms per sample, was extracted from PBMCs with Trizol reagent. The percentages of naive CD45RAhigh/CD27high T cells were determined by flow cytometry on a PBMC aliquot from every donor. The chain couples TRBV20-1 to TRBJ2-3; TRBD1 could be the D gene, as 6 bases match. The TCR sequence derives from a man at least 80 years old in good health. Input material: blood. The DNA sequence is as follows: TGCAGTGCTAGAGATCCCAGCAGGGGAGGCACAGATACGCAGTATTTT. This translates into CSARDPSRGGTDTQYF.